This T cell receptor beta chain was retrieved from a study of CD8 T cells in Susac syndrome. The length of the CDR3 is 14 residues. Trimming at V came to 2 bases and at J to 4 bases, leaving 4 bases not matched to a gene. Looked up from germline, CDR1 is SGHDT and CDR2 is YYEEEE. CD8+ and CD4+ T cells circulating in blood were sequenced for TCR beta. The multiple sclerosis control cohort comprised treatment-naive individuals presenting with stable or active relapsing-remitting disease. Random-hexamer reverse transcription was applied to 0.5 to 1 ug RNA. The CDR3 of TCR beta was amplified by immunoSEQ multiplex PCR across 54 Vbeta and 13 Jbeta. Via MiXCR, TCRdb re-called the immunoSEQ multiplex PCR reads, giving one row per CDR3 protein. The table lists about 250,000 distinct CDR3 sequences, around 95% of them singletons, with about 0.071% in the top ten.

The TCR originated in a human donor with multiple sclerosis. This chain links TRBV5-6 with TRBJ2-3, with 7 bases that match TRBD2. Sequencing was done on a sample of CD4+ T cells from PBMCs. In nucleotides, the CDR3 is TGTGCCAGCAGCTTAGCGGGGAGGGCAGATACGCAGTATTTT. Residues: CASSLAGRADTQYF.